This TCR beta chain was recovered during a study of CD8+ T cells in alopecia areata. This sample's treatment: oral pan-JAK inhibitor, 5-10 mg twice daily. Punch biopsies of lesional scalp, plus peripheral blood, were taken from alopecia areata patients. RNA extraction was followed by reverse transcription into cDNA, which acted as the sequencing template. This table comes from immunoSEQ multiplex PCR, and its TCRdb copy is limited to in-frame clones, with some not included. The sample lists approximately 210,000 clones, roughly 66% occurring once. Regarding this clone: Its antigen is unidentified.

Study results and caveats: Scalp lesions, especially in alopecia totalis/universalis, had higher clonality than normal scalp.

V shed 0 bases and J 10 bases; nucleotides not matched to a gene: 5. The germline CDR1 and CDR2 sequences are LGHNT and FRNRAP. The CDR3 contains 15 residues. Sequenced material: CD4+ T cells sorted from blood, taken between weeks 43 and 45, from a patient treated with tofacitinib. The rearrangement uses TRBV12-5 and TRBJ1-6; 8 positions match TRBD1. The TCR originated in a human donor with alopecia areata. The CDR3 loop is CASGLVAGGISPLHF. In DNA form, the CDR3 reads TGTGCTAGTGGTTTGGTAGCAGGGGGCATCTCACCCCTCCACTTT.